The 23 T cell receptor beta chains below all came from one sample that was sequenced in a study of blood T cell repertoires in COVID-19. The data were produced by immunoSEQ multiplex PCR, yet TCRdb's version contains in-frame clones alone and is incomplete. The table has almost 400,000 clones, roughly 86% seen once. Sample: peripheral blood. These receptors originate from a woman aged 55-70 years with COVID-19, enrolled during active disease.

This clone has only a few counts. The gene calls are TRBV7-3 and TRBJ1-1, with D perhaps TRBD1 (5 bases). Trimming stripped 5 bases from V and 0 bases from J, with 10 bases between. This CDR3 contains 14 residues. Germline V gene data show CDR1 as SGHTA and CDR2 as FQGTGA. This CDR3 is CASSATVMNTEAFF. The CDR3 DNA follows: TGTGCCAGCAGCGCGACAGTAATGAACACTGAAGCTTTCTTT.

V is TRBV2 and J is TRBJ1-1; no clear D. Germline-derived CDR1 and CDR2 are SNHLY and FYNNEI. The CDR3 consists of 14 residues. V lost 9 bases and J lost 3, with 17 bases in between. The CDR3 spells CARKNEQSYTEAFF. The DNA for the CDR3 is TGTGCCAGGAAAAACGAACAGAGCTACACTGAAGCTTTCTTT.

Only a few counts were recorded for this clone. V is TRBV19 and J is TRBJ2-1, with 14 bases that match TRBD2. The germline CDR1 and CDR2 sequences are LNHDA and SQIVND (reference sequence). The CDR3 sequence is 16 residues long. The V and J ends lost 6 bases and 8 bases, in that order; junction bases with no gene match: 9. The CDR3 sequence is CASSRLAGGPADEQFF. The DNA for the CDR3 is TGTGCCAGTAGCCGACTAGCGGGGGGGCCCGCGGATGAGCAGTTCTTC.

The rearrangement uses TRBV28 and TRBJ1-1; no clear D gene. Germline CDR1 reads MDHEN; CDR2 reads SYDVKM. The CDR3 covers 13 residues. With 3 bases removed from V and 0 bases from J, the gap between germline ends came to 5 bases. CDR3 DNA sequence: TGTGCCAGCAGTTTTAGCATGAACACTGAAGCTTTCTTT. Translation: CASSFSMNTEAFF.

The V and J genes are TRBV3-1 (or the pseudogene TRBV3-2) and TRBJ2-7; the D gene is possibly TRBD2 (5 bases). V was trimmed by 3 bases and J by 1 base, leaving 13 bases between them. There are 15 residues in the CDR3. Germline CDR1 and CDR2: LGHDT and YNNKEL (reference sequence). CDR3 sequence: CASSHGTRLSYEQYF. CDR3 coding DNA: TGTGCCAGCAGCCACGGCACTAGGCTTTCCTACGAGCAGTACTTC.

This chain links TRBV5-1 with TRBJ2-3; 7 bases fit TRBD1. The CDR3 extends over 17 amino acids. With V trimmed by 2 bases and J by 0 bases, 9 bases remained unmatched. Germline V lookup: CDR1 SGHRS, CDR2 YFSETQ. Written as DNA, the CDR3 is TGCGCCAGCAGCTTAAAGCCGGGACAGATTAGCACAGATACGCAGTATTTT. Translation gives CASSLKPGQISTDTQYF.

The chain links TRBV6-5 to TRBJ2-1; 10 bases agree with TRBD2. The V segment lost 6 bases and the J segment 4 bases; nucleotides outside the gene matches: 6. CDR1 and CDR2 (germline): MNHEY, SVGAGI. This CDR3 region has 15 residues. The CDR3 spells CASSTSGGGYNEQFF. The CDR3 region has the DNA TGTGCCAGCAGCACGAGCGGGGGGGGGTACAATGAGCAGTTCTTC.

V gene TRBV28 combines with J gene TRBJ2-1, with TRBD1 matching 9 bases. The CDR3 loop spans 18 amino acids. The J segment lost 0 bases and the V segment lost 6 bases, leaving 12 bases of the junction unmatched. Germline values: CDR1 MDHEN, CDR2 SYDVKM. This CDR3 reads CASRSGTGSRGSYNEQFF. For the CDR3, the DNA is TGTGCCAGCAGGTCCGGGACAGGGTCCCGAGGCTCCTACAATGAGCAGTTCTTC.

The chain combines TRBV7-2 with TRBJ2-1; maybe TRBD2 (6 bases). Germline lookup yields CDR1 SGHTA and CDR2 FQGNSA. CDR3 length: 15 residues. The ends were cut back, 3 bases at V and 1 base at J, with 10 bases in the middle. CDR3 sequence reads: CASSFHGGSYNEQFF. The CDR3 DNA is TGTGCCAGCAGCTTCCACGGGGGATCCTACAATGAGCAGTTCTTC.

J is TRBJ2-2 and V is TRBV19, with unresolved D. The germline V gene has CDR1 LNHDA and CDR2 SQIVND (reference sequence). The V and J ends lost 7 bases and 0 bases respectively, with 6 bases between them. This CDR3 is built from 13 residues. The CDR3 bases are TGTGCCAGTACCTCGGCGAACACCGGGGAGCTGTTTTTT. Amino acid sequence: CASTSANTGELFF.

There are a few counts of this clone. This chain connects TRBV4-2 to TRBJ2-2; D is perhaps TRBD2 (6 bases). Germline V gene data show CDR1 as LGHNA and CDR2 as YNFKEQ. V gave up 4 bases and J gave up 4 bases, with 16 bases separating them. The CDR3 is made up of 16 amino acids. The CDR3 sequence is CASSLRRRGATGELFF. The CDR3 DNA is TGTGCCAGCAGCCTTAGGAGGCGGGGAGCCACCGGGGAGCTGTTTTTT.

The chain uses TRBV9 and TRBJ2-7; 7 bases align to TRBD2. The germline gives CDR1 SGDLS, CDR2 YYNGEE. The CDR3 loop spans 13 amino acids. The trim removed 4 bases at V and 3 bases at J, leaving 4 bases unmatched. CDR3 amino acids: CASSPREGYEQYF. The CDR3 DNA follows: TGTGCCAGCAGCCCTAGGGAGGGCTACGAGCAGTACTTC.

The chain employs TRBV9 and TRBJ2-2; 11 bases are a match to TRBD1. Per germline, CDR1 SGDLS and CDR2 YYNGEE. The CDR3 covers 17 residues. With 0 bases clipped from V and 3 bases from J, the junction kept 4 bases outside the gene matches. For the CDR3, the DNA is TGTGCCAGCAGCGTAGACTGGACAGGGGGCTACACCGGGGAGCTGTTTTTT. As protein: CASSVDWTGGYTGELFF.

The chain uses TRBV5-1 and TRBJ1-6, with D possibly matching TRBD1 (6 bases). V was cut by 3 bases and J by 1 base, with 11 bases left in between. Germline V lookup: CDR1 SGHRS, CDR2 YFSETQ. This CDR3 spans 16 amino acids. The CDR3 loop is CASSSRGGSYNSPLHF. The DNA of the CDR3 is TGCGCCAGCAGCTCGAGAGGGGGTTCCTATAATTCACCCCTCCACTTT. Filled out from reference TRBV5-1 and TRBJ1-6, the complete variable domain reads KAGVTQTPRYLIKTRGQQVTLSCSPISGHRSVSWYQQTPGQGLQFLFEYFSETQRNKGNFPGRFSGRQFSNSRSEMNVSTLELGDSALYLCASSSRGGSYNSPLHFGNGTRLTVT.

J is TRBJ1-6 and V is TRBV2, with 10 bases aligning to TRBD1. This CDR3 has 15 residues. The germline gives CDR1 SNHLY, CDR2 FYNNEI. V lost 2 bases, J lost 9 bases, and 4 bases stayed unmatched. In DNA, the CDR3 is TGTGCCAGCAGTGAAAGGACAGGGGGTACTTCACCCCTCCACTTT. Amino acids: CASSERTGGTSPLHF. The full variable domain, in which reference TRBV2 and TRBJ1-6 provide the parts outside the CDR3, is EPEVTQTPSHQVTQMGQEVILRCVPISNHLYFYWYRQILGQKVEFLVSFYNNEISEKSEIFDDQFSVERPDGSNFTLKIRSTKLEDSAMYFCASSERTGGTSPLHFGNGTRLTVT.

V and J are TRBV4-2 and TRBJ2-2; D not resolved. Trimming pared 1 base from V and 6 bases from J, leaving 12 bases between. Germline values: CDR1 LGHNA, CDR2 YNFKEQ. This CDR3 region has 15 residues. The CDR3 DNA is TGTGCCAGCAGCCAAGGGGCAGTCTCCTCCGGGGAGCTGTTTTTT. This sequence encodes CASSQGAVSSGELFF.

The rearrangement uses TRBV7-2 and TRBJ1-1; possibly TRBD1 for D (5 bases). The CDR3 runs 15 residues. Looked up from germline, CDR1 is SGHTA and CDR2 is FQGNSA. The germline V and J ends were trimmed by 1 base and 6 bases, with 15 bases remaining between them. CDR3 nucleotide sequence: TGTGCCAGCAGCTTAGGGGGCAGGGCAAGCGCTGAAGCTTTCTTT. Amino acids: CASSLGGRASAEAFF.

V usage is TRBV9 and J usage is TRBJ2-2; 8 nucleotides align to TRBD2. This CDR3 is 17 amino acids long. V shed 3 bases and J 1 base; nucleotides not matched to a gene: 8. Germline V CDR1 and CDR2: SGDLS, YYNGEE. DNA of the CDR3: TGTGCCAGCAGCGACCCGAGGCGGGGGGAGAACACCGGGGAGCTGTTTTTT. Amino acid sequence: CASSDPRRGENTGELFF.

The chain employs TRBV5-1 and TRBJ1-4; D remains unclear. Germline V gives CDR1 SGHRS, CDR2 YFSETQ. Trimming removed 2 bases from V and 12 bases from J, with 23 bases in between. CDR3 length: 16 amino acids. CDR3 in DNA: TGCGCCAGCAGCTTCCGTCTGAGTTCCGAAATCGGTGAACTGTTTTTT. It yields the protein CASSFRLSSEIGELFF.

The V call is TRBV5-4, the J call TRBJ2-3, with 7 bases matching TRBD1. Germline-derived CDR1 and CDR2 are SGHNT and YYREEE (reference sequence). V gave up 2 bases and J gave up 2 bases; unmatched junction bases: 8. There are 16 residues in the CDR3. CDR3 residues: CASSLQGQVSTDTQYF. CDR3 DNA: TGTGCCAGCAGCTTACAGGGGCAGGTGTCCACAGATACGCAGTATTTT.

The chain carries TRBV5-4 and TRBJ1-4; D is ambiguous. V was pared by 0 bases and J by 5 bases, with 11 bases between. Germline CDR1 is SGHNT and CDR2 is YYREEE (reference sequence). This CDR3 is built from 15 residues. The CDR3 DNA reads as TGTGCCAGCAGCTTGGACGCGAAAATAAATGAAAAACTGTTTTTT. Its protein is CASSLDAKINEKLFF.

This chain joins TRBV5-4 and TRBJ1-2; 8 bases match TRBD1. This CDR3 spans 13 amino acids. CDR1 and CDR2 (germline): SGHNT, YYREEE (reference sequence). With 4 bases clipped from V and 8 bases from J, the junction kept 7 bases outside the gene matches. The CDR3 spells CASSPWTGWGYTF. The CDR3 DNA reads TGTGCCAGCAGCCCGTGGACAGGGTGGGGCTACACCTTC.

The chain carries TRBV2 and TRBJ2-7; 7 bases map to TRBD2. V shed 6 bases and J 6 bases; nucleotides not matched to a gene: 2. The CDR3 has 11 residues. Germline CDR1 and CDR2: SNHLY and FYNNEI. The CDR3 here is CASRLALEQYF. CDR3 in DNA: TGTGCCAGCAGACTAGCGCTCGAGCAGTACTTC. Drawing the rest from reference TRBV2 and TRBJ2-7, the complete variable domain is EPEVTQTPSHQVTQMGQEVILRCVPISNHLYFYWYRQILGQKVEFLVSFYNNEISEKSEIFDDQFSVERPDGSNFTLKIRSTKLEDSAMYFCASRLALEQYFGPGTRLTVT.